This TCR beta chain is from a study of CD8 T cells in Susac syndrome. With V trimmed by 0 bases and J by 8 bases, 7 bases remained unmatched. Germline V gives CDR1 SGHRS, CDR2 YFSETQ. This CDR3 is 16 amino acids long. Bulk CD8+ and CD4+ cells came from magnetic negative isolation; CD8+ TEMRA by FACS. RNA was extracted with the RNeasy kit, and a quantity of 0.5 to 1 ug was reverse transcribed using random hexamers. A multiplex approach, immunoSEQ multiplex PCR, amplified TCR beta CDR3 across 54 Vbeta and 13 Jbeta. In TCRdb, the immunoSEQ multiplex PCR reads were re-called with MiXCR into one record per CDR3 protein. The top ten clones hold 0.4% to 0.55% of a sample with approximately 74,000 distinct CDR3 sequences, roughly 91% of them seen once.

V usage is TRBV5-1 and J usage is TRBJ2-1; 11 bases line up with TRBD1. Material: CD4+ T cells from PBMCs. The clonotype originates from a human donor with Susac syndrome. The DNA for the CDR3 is TGCGCCAGCAGCTTGGACGGACAGGGGGCTTGGGATGAGCAGTTCTTC. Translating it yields CASSLDGQGAWDEQFF.